This entry is about one TCR beta chain. No antigen is known for it. cDNA for each sample came from eight separate reactions. Each CDR3 protein gets one entry in TCRdb, which reprocessed the 5' RACE reads and gives no DNA. This sample's clone table lists approximately 210,000 distinct CDR3 sequences. Germline loops: CDR1 SGHAT, CDR2 FQNNGV. There are 18 residues in the CDR3. This entry is derived from a study of monozygotic twins with inflammatory bowel disease. Study-wide results and caveats: It was in IBD patients that TCRbeta diversity (inverse Simpson) was lower than in healthy co-twins.

This receptor was obtained from a human donor with ulcerative colitis or Crohn's disease, or a healthy co-twin of an affected twin (not recorded which). Sequenced input: blood. The chain is built from TRBV11-2 and TRBJ2-6. The CDR3 reads CASSYGSPVFSGANVLTF.